These T cell receptor beta chains were read from a single sample in a study of chemoradiotherapy in HPV16-positive cancers. Produced via immunoSEQ multiplex PCR; TCRdb's table is partial and in-frame only. The profile shows tens of thousands of clones, roughly 87% of them singletons. The sequencing here drew on blood, taken from a patient who underwent chemoradiotherapy. The source of these receptors is a human donor with HPV-associated anogenital cancer. The CDR3 runs from the conserved cysteine through the conserved F or W. The order of the fields is J gene, D gene, CDR3 length, clone size, V gene, CDR3 protein, CDR3 DNA. D genes are given only for firm matches. Clone sizes are given selectively: once, few, many, or a class where the clone is expanded.

TRBJ2-3 | TRBD2 | 18 | - | TRBV19 | CASTGTTPSIPSTDTQYF | TGTGCCAGTACCGGGACTACTCCCTCTATTCCTAGCACAGATACGCAGTATTTT
TRBJ2-3 | - | 12 | - | TRBV12-5 | CASGLGGDTQYF | TGTGCTAGTGGTTTGGGGGGGGATACGCAGTATTTT
TRBJ1-1 | - | 14 | few | TRBV10-1 | CASSERPADTEAFF | TGCGCCAGCAGTGAAAGGCCGGCGGACACTGAAGCTTTCTTT
TRBJ2-7 | TRBD1 | 16 | - | TRBV18 | CASSPPRGQGTYEQYF | TGTGCCAGCTCACCACCGAGGGGACAGGGAACCTACGAGCAGTACTTC
TRBJ2-1 | - | 13 | - | TRBV7-2 | CASSLDRFNEQFF | TGTGCCAGCAGCTTAGACCGATTCAATGAGCAGTTCTTC
TRBJ1-2 | - | 13 | once | TRBV7-3 | CASSSGVQGGYTF | TGTGCCAGCAGCTCAGGGGTACAGGGTGGCTACACCTTC
TRBJ1-2 | - | 13 | - | TRBV30 | CAWSTGSFTSYTF | TGTGCCTGGAGTACGGGCAGTTTCACGAGCTACACTTTC
TRBJ2-1 | TRBD2 | 15 | once | TRBV5-4 | CASSPAGLAANEQFF | TGTGCCAGCAGCCCGGCGGGACTAGCGGCGAATGAGCAGTTCTTC
TRBJ2-7 | TRBD1 | 12 | - | TRBV30 | CAWSSTGIEQYF | TGTGCCTGGAGTTCGACAGGGATCGAGCAGTACTTC
TRBJ2-3 | - | 15 | - | TRBV11-1 | CASSLAGPTTDTQYF | TGTGCCAGCAGCTTAGCGGGCCCAACCACAGATACGCAGTATTTT
TRBJ2-5 | TRBD2 | 14 | - | TRBV5-1 | CASSLSGRQETQYF | TGCGCCAGCAGCTTAAGCGGGAGACAAGAGACCCAGTACTTC
TRBJ2-7 | - | 13 | - | TRBV5-8 | CASSLGPTYEQYF | TGTGCCAGCAGCTTGGGGCCTACCTACGAGCAGTACTTC
TRBJ1-5 | - | 13 | - | TRBV4-1 | CASSQVLSGPQHF | TGCGCCAGCAGCCAGGTACTCTCGGGGCCCCAGCATTTT
TRBJ2-1 | TRBD2 | 14 | - | TRBV27 | CASSLTSGKNEQFF | TGTGCCAGCAGTTTGACTAGCGGGAAAAATGAGCAGTTCTTC
TRBJ1-2 | - | 15 | - | TRBV5-4 | CASSLGGRHDYGYTF | TGTGCCAGCAGCTTGGGGGGGAGGCACGACTATGGCTACACCTTC
TRBJ1-5 | - | 14 | once | TRBV4-3 | CASSQDQSNQPQHF | TGCGCCAGCAGCCAAGATCAGAGCAATCAGCCCCAGCATTTT
TRBJ2-7 | - | 12 | - | TRBV15 | CATSRDRWEQYF | TGTGCCACCAGCAGAGATCGGTGGGAGCAGTACTTC
TRBJ2-7 | - | 14 | - | TRBV28 | CASSLYQETYEQYF | TGTGCCAGCAGTTTATACCAGGAAACCTACGAGCAGTACTTC
TRBJ2-5 | - | 13 | - | TRBV19 | CASRGGASETQYF | TGTGCCAGTAGGGGGGGAGCGAGCGAGACCCAGTACTTC
TRBJ2-2 | - | 17 | - | TRBV7-6 | CASSLRGTNFNTGELFF | TGTGCCAGCAGCTTAAGGGGGACTAATTTCAACACCGGGGAGCTGTTTTTT
TRBJ2-3 | TRBD2 | 16 | once | TRBV29-1 | CSVDGRGGVFDGTQYF | TGCAGCGTTGATGGGCGCGGGGGGGTGTTTGACGGTACGCAGTATTTT
TRBJ2-2 | - | 11 | - | TRBV30 | CAWSLPLELFF | TGTGCCTGGAGTCTTCCGTTGGAGCTGTTTTTT
TRBJ2-3 | TRBD2 | 15 | - | TRBV5-1 | CASSFSGRPTDTQYF | TGCGCCAGCAGCTTTAGCGGGAGACCCACAGATACGCAGTATTTT
TRBJ1-5 | TRBD1 | 15 | - | TRBV19 | CASSIGTGGNQPQHF | TGTGCCAGTAGTATTGGGACAGGGGGGAATCAGCCCCAGCATTTT
TRBJ2-7 | TRBD2 | 16 | - | TRBV4-3 | CASSQDLAGGSYEQYF | TGCGCCAGCAGCCAAGATCTAGCGGGGGGGTCCTACGAGCAGTACTTC
TRBJ1-5 | - | 17 | - | TRBV7-9 | CASSLGGEGRGNQPQHF | TGTGCCAGCAGCTTAGGGGGAGAGGGCAGGGGCAATCAGCCCCAGCATTTT
TRBJ2-7 | - | 13 | - | TRBV5-1 | CASSLDGGREQYF | TGCGCCAGCAGCTTGGATGGGGGGCGTGAGCAGTACTTC
TRBJ2-2 | - | 13 | few | TRBV19 | CASHPTRTGELFF | TGTGCCAGTCACCCCACCAGGACCGGGGAGCTGTTTTTT
TRBJ2-5 | TRBD2 | 17 | - | TRBV7-2 | CASSSGLAGVKQETQYF | TGTGCCAGCAGCTCGGGACTAGCGGGGGTGAAACAAGAGACCCAGTACTTC